One and the same sample provided the 19 T cell receptor beta chains below, sequenced in a study of identical twins. TCRdb itself ran the 5' RACE reads through MiXCR, one entry per CDR3 protein. The table records around 490,000 distinct CDR3 sequences, roughly 15% of them present only once. These records were also assigned to another study, of yellow fever vaccine responses in identical twins.

Specimen: CD4+ T cells sorted from blood. These receptor sequences come from a woman between 18 and 29 years old in good health.

As concerns this clonotype: It may be a read error: a sequence one base away is much more abundant. J is TRBJ2-5 and V is TRBV11-2; possible D gene TRBD2, 6 bases. V lost 2 bases and J 3 bases, leaving 22 bases between the germline ends. Looked up from germline, CDR1 is SGHAT and CDR2 is FQNNGV. The CDR3 is made up of 18 amino acids. The CDR3 loop is CASSLTLSDWDLEETQYF. The CDR3 DNA is TGTGCCAGCAGCTTAACACTTTCCGATTGGGACTTAGAAGAGACCCAGTACTTC.

The chain links TRBV6-1 to TRBJ1-1, with TRBD1 matching over 8 bases. CDR3 size: 14 residues. The junction had 5 bases not matched to a gene; V was cut back by 5 bases and J by 3 bases. In germline, CDR1 is MNHNS, CDR2 SASEGT. CDR3 in DNA: TGTGCCAGCAGTCCGACAGGGGTGGACACTGAAGCTTTCTTT. It is translated as CASSPTGVDTEAFF.

V usage is TRBV12-3 or TRBV12-4 and J usage is TRBJ2-7; 13 nucleotides align to TRBD2. This CDR3 is built from 14 residues. V dropped 8 bases and J dropped 6; count of bases not matched to a gene: 7. CDR3 nucleotides: TGTGCCAGCGGGACTAGCGGGATAAGGGGCGAGCAGTACTTC. As protein: CASGTSGIRGEQYF.

This clonotype occurred many times. This chain joins TRBV5-1 and TRBJ2-2, with D maybe TRBD1 (7 bases). V was pared by 2 bases and J by 3 bases, with 11 bases between. The CDR3 runs to 15 residues. Germline CDR1 is SGHRS and CDR2 is YFSETQ. CDR3 protein: CASSLTGEDTGELFF. CDR3 DNA sequence: TGCGCCAGCAGCTTAACAGGGGAGGACACCGGGGAGCTGTTTTTT.

The chain employs TRBV5-4 and TRBJ2-7; D may correspond to TRBD1 or TRBD2 (5 bases each). Trimming cost V 4 bases and J 5 bases, with 13 bases left between them. The CDR3 totals 13 residues. Germline V lookup: CDR1 SGHNT, CDR2 YYREEE (reference sequence). CDR3 residues: CASSTIQGDEQYV. The CDR3 DNA reads TGTGCCAGCAGCACAATCCAGGGAGACGAGCAGTACGTC.

This chain links TRBV12-3 or TRBV12-4 with TRBJ2-7; 8 bases fit TRBD2. The CDR3 extends over 17 amino acids. Trimming cost V 1 base and J 4 bases; bases outside gene matches: 12. The CDR3 sequence: CASSLDGWREVGYEQYF. The CDR3 DNA reads TGTGCCAGCAGTTTAGATGGGTGGCGGGAGGTTGGGTACGAGCAGTACTTC.

The chain uses TRBV7-3 and TRBJ2-5; 9 bases fit TRBD2. Unmatched junction bases numbered 2, after V lost 0 bases and J lost 3 bases. The germline V gene has CDR1 SGHTA and CDR2 FQGTGA. This CDR3 comprises 15 residues. CDR3 sequence reads: CASSLTAGGEETQYF. DNA for the CDR3: TGTGCCAGCAGCTTAACAGCGGGAGGAGAAGAGACCCAGTACTTC.

This clonotype was recorded a few times. The chain links TRBV20-1 to TRBJ1-1; D may be TRBD1 (5 bases). Germline CDR1 DFQATT, CDR2 SNEGSKA (reference sequence). This CDR3 is 14 amino acids long. V lost 5 bases and J 5 bases, leaving 18 bases between the germline ends. The CDR3 DNA is TGCAGTGCTTTATTGGGGCGGGGGGGGACTGAAGCTTTCTTT. It is translated as CSALLGRGGTEAFF.

This clonotype was picked up many times. The chain recombines TRBV12-3 or TRBV12-4 with TRBJ2-5; D unresolved. The CDR3 sequence is 14 residues long. Trimming took off 3 bases at V and 2 bases at J, with 10 bases between the two ends. The DNA for the CDR3 is TGTGCCAGCAGTTTGAGGTTAGGGCAAGAGACCCAGTACTTC. It specifies CASSLRLGQETQYF.

The chain uses TRBV2 and TRBJ2-4; D is undetermined. The CDR3 runs to 15 residues. Trimming stripped 6 bases from V and 0 bases from J, with 12 bases between. The germline V gene has CDR1 SNHLY and CDR2 FYNNEI. The CDR3 DNA follows: TGTGCCAGCAGGGGCTTGAGATTAGCCAAAAACATTCAGTACTTC. As protein: CASRGLRLAKNIQYF.

The chain combines TRBV5-5 with TRBJ2-3; D is ambiguous. Per germline, CDR1 SGHKS and CDR2 YYEKEE (reference sequence). The CDR3 contains 13 residues. Trimming left V 4 bases short and J 4 bases short, with 10 bases between. This chain's CDR3 is CASSPTMADTQYF. The CDR3 DNA is TGTGCCAGCAGCCCCACTATGGCAGATACGCAGTATTTT.

This clonotype was observed a handful of times. The gene calls are TRBV28 and TRBJ1-5, with 7 positions matching TRBD1. The V segment lost 6 bases and the J segment 5 bases; nucleotides outside the gene matches: 16. This CDR3 has 17 residues. Germline V gene data show CDR1 as MDHEN and CDR2 as SYDVKM. DNA for the CDR3: TGTGCCAGCAGCCAGAGGTCACAGGGGACGGGTCATCAGCCCCAGCATTTT. Amino acids: CASSQRSQGTGHQPQHF.

The sample holds a few counts of this clonotype. The chain combines TRBV4-1 with TRBJ2-3; D is unclear. This CDR3 has 16 residues. V lost 0 bases to trimming and J lost 3 bases, with 13 bases between them. CDR1 is MGHRA and CDR2 is YSYEKL in the germline V gene. DNA for the CDR3: TGCGCCAGCAGCCAAGATAAGCTGGTTGGTACAGATACGCAGTATTTT. Its translation: CASSQDKLVGTDTQYF.

The sample holds a few counts of this clonotype. V is TRBV6-1 and J is TRBJ2-2; no definite D call. The V gene lost 7 bases and the J gene lost 6 bases, with 18 bases spanning the gap. The CDR3 is made up of 15 amino acids. Germline-derived CDR1 and CDR2 are MNHNS and SASEGT. CDR3 nucleotides: TGTGCCAGCACCCCCCGTGACCGAAGTCCCGGGGAGCTGTTTTTT. Protein product: CASTPRDRSPGELFF.

In regard to this clonotype: An end of the junction does not agree with germline; a read error may underlie this. This chain joins TRBV5-6 and TRBJ2-7; D perhaps matches TRBD1 (6 bases). Germline lookup yields CDR1 SGHDT and CDR2 YYEEEE. The CDR3 extends over 13 amino acids. In DNA, the CDR3 is TGTGCCAGCAGCTTTTTTGACAGGAACGAGCAGTGCTTC. As protein: CASSFFDRNEQCF.

The chain joins TRBV20-1 to TRBJ2-1; 10 bases match TRBD2. V trimming: 6 bases; J trimming: 6 bases; junction bases outside the gene matches: 5. This CDR3 is built from 13 residues. The germline gives CDR1 DFQATT, CDR2 SNEGSKA (reference sequence). The DNA of the CDR3 is TGCAGTGCCGGGCTAGCGGGGGCCAATGAGCAGTTCTTC. This translates into CSAGLAGANEQFF.

This sequence joins TRBV7-6 and TRBJ2-6, with a possible D match to TRBD1 (5 bases). Germline V gene data show CDR1 as SGHVS and CDR2 as FNYEAQ. Trimming pared 7 bases from V and 1 base from J, leaving 11 bases between. The CDR3 length is 15 residues. The DNA of the CDR3 is TGTGCCAGCACCCCAGGGCCTTCTGGGGCCAACGTCCTGACTTTC. This sequence encodes CASTPGPSGANVLTF.

This clonotype was found many times. The CDR3 region is CASEISGRSWVTDTQYF. In nucleotides, the CDR3 is TGTGCCAGCGAAATTAGCGGGAGGAGCTGGGTCACAGATACGCAGTATTTT. The chain has TRBV21-1 and TRBJ2-3; the D call of TRBD2 is as the table states it, not checked on the DNA. TRBV21-1 is recorded as a pseudogene. The CDR3 covers 17 residues.

This clonotype was observed a few times. The V call is TRBV11-2, the J call TRBJ2-1; D unresolved. V shed 5 bases and J shed 4 bases, with 15 bases lying between them. The germline CDR1 and CDR2 sequences are SGHAT and FQNNGV. The length of the CDR3 is 15 residues. CDR3 loop: CASSPALESYNEQFF. The CDR3 nucleotides read TGTGCCAGCAGCCCCGCCTTGGAGTCTTACAATGAGCAGTTCTTC.